This T cell receptor (beta chain) was captured in a study of long-term antiretroviral therapy in people with HIV. CDR1 and CDR2 (germline): KGHSH, LQKENI. The CDR3 spans 16 residues. Trimming cost V 3 bases and J 2 bases, with 14 bases left between them. Running of the v3.0 immunoSEQ assay took place at survey level. Data came from immunoSEQ multiplex PCR; TCRdb stores just in-frame clones and leaves some out. This sample yields some 27,000 clones, of which approximately 86% are seen a single time; just under 8.5% belongs to the top ten. Of note for this clone: Antigen: not known.

Notes on the study in general: After ART, diversity increased yet remained lower than transplant donor controls.

Here the sequenced sample was unsorted PBMCs, taken 3 years after starting antiretroviral therapy. V usage is TRBV18 and J usage is TRBJ2-1; possibly TRBD2 for D (5 bases). The TCR comes from a man aged 35 to 55 with HIV. CDR3 residues: CASSPYGLTTYNEQFF. The CDR3 coding sequence is TGTGCCAGCTCACCCTACGGGCTGACTACCTACAATGAGCAGTTCTTC.